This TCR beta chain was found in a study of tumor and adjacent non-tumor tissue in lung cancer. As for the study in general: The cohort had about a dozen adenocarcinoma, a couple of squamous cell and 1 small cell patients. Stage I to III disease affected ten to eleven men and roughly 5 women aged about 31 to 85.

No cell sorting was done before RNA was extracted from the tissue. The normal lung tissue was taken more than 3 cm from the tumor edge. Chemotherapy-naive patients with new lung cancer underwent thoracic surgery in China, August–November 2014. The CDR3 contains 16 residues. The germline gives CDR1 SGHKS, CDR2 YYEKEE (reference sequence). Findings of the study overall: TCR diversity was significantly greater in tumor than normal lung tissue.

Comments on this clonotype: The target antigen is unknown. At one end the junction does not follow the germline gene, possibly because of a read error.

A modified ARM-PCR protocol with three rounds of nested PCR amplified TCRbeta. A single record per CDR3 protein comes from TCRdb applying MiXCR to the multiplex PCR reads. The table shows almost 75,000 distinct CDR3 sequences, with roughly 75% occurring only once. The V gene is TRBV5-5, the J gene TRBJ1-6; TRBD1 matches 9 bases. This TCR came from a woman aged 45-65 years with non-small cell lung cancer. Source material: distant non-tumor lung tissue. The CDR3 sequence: CASSLISTGGGSPLHF. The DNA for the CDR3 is TGTGCCAGCAGCTTGATCTCGACAGGGGGTGGGTCACCCCTCCATTTT.